This T cell receptor beta chain was recorded in a study of blood T cell repertoires in COVID-19. As concerns this clone: Other DNA sequences from this sample encode an identical CDR3 as well.

Germline values: CDR1 SGDLS, CDR2 YYNGEE. CDR3 size: 15 residues. V was clipped by 2 bases and J by 2 bases, with 12 bases between them. Repertoires were generated with immunoSEQ multiplex PCR, while TCRdb's copy carries only in-frame clones and drops some. The table has under 450,000 clones, about 91% seen once. Material for sequencing was peripheral blood. This chain connects TRBV9 to TRBJ2-3, with a weak D call TRBD1 (5 bases). This receptor was obtained from a woman in her 50s with COVID-19, enrolled during active disease. CDR3 region: CASSVLSGATDTQYF. DNA of the CDR3: TGTGCCAGCAGCGTGCTAAGTGGGGCCACAGATACGCAGTATTTT.